The T cell receptor beta chain under discussion was sequenced for a study of cytomegalovirus exposure and HLA in healthy donors. This table comes from immunoSEQ multiplex PCR, and its TCRdb copy is limited to in-frame clones, with some not included. The sample records 50,000 to 65,000 clones, 85% to 95% being singletons. This CDR3 comprises 17 residues. Germline values: CDR1 SGDLS, CDR2 YYNGEE. V was clipped by 3 bases and J by 2 bases; unmatched bases: 10. With regard to this clone: The antigen is not known.

General observations from the study: There were a few CMV-associated chains whose specificity for CMV antigens was confirmed in vitro. Listed as cytomegalovirus-associated were 150 or so TCR beta chains.

The rearrangement joins TRBV9 to TRBJ1-3; 8 bases line up with TRBD1. The sequence derives from a woman aged 18-35 years in good health and CMV-seropositive. Sequencing used PBMCs. The CDR3 is CASSARDRSLPGNTIYF. The CDR3 DNA is TGTGCCAGCAGCGCCAGGGACAGGAGTCTTCCTGGAAACACCATATATTTT.